Listed below are T cell receptor beta chains from one sample, sequenced in a study of shared clonotypes between healthy human individuals. TCRdb's table, derived via immunoSEQ multiplex PCR, lists solely in-frame clones and lacks some. The sample consists of roughly 2 million clones, roughly 94% of them appearing once. Sequences were obtained from naive CD4+ T cells sorted from blood. These receptors were obtained from a man younger than 35 in good health. Both conserved end residues are part of each CDR3. Each record gives: V gene, D gene, clone size, CDR3 length, J gene, CDR3 protein, CDR3 DNA. D genes are given only for firm matches. A clone size is listed for some rows: how often the clone was seen (once, few, many), or a class if it is expanded.

V gene: TRBV30; D gene: -; clone size: once; CDR3 length: 11; J gene: TRBJ1-4; CDR3 protein: CAWSVVGKLFF; CDR3 DNA: TGTGCCTGGAGTGTTGTTGGAAAACTGTTTTTT
V gene: TRBV20-1; D gene: -; clone size: once; CDR3 length: 10; J gene: TRBJ2-7; CDR3 protein: CSARDLGVLF; CDR3 DNA: TGCAGTGCTAGAGATCTGGGGGTCCTCTTC
V gene: TRBV9; D gene: -; clone size: -; CDR3 length: 14; J gene: TRBJ2-1; CDR3 protein: CASSVGDTYNEQFF; CDR3 DNA: TGTGCCAGCAGCGTAGGGGATACTTACAATGAGCAGTTCTTC
V gene: TRBV4-1; D gene: TRBD2; clone size: -; CDR3 length: 18; J gene: TRBJ2-5; CDR3 protein: CASSQERASGTRQETQYF; CDR3 DNA: TGCGCCAGCAGCCAAGAGAGAGCTAGCGGGACCCGCCAAGAGACCCAGTACTTC
V gene: TRBV2; D gene: TRBD1; clone size: -; CDR3 length: 15; J gene: TRBJ1-3; CDR3 protein: CASGTGSFSGNTIYF; CDR3 DNA: TGTGCCAGCGGGACAGGGTCTTTCTCTGGAAACACCATATATTTT
V gene: TRBV5-4; D gene: -; clone size: once; CDR3 length: 13; J gene: TRBJ2-5; CDR3 protein: CASSLGSQETQYF; CDR3 DNA: TGTGCCAGCAGCTTGGGGTCTCAAGAGACCCAGTACTTC
V gene: TRBV9; D gene: -; clone size: -; CDR3 length: 18; J gene: TRBJ2-5; CDR3 protein: CASSTKGGKGAGEETQYF; CDR3 DNA: TGTGCCAGCAGCACGAAGGGAGGAAAGGGGGCAGGGGAAGAGACCCAGTACTTC
V gene: TRBV6-5; D gene: -; clone size: -; CDR3 length: 13; J gene: TRBJ2-7; CDR3 protein: CASRDYTSYEQYF; CDR3 DNA: TGTGCCAGCCGTGACTATACCTCCTACGAGCAGTACTTC
V gene: TRBV19; D gene: TRBD1; clone size: -; CDR3 length: 17; J gene: TRBJ1-6; CDR3 protein: CASSVTGGVLYNSPLHF; CDR3 DNA: TGTGCCAGTAGTGTAACAGGGGGAGTTCTTTATAATTCACCCCTCCACTTT
V gene: TRBV6-1; D gene: TRBD1; clone size: once; CDR3 length: 15; J gene: TRBJ1-6; CDR3 protein: CASSVGTGGFSPLHF; CDR3 DNA: TGTGCCAGCAGTGTCGGGACAGGGGGCTTTTCACCCCTCCACTTT
V gene: TRBV29-1; D gene: TRBD1; clone size: once; CDR3 length: 13; J gene: TRBJ2-1; CDR3 protein: CSGRDSSYNEQFF; CDR3 DNA: TGCAGCGGCCGGGACAGTTCCTACAATGAGCAGTTCTTC
V gene: TRBV30; D gene: -; clone size: -; CDR3 length: 13; J gene: TRBJ1-1; CDR3 protein: CAWSVRTNTEAFF; CDR3 DNA: TGTGCCTGGAGTGTACGGACTAACACTGAAGCTTTCTTT
V gene: TRBV10-3; D gene: -; clone size: -; CDR3 length: 16; J gene: TRBJ2-3; CDR3 protein: CAIGVTGASEGDTQYF; CDR3 DNA: TGTGCCATCGGGGTAACCGGGGCTAGCGAGGGAGATACGCAGTATTTT
V gene: TRBV5-1; D gene: -; clone size: -; CDR3 length: 16; J gene: TRBJ2-1; CDR3 protein: CASSLEPGPRENEQFF; CDR3 DNA: TGCGCCAGCAGCCTGGAACCGGGACCCCGGGAAAATGAGCAGTTCTTC
V gene: TRBV7-8; D gene: -; clone size: few; CDR3 length: 14; J gene: TRBJ1-2; CDR3 protein: CASTPGRRNNGYTF; CDR3 DNA: TGTGCCAGCACCCCGGGACGTAGGAACAATGGCTACACCTTC
V gene: TRBV7-8; D gene: -; clone size: once; CDR3 length: 15; J gene: TRBJ2-7; CDR3 protein: CASSLYRGGSYEQYF; CDR3 DNA: TGTGCCAGCAGCCTATACAGGGGGGGTTCCTACGAGCAGTACTTC
V gene: TRBV10-3; D gene: TRBD1; clone size: few; CDR3 length: 12; J gene: TRBJ1-2; CDR3 protein: CAIRGTGIGYTF; CDR3 DNA: TGTGCCATCAGGGGGACAGGGATTGGCTACACCTTC
V gene: TRBV6-5; D gene: -; clone size: -; CDR3 length: 14; J gene: TRBJ1-1; CDR3 protein: CASSYGGLRTEAFF; CDR3 DNA: TGTGCCAGCAGTTACGGGGGGCTGAGGACTGAAGCTTTCTTT
V gene: TRBV6-5; D gene: TRBD1; clone size: -; CDR3 length: 12; J gene: TRBJ2-2; CDR3 protein: CASRQTGAGLFF; CDR3 DNA: TGTGCCAGCAGACAGACAGGGGCTGGGCTGTTTTTT
V gene: TRBV19; D gene: TRBD1; clone size: -; CDR3 length: 14; J gene: TRBJ1-6; CDR3 protein: CARQAGQGLSPLHF; CDR3 DNA: TGTGCCAGACAAGCTGGACAGGGTCTTTCACCCCTCCACTTT
V gene: TRBV28; D gene: -; clone size: -; CDR3 length: 15; J gene: TRBJ1-3; CDR3 protein: CASSPPGGSGNTIYF; CDR3 DNA: TGTGCCAGCAGTCCGCCGGGGGGCTCTGGAAACACCATATATTTT
V gene: TRBV7-3; D gene: -; clone size: once; CDR3 length: 14; J gene: TRBJ2-5; CDR3 protein: CASSYRGRVETQYF; CDR3 DNA: TGTGCCAGCAGCTACAGGGGGAGGGTGGAGACCCAGTACTTC
V gene: TRBV18; D gene: TRBD1; clone size: -; CDR3 length: 15; J gene: TRBJ1-2; CDR3 protein: CASSPRDRDTYGYTF; CDR3 DNA: TGTGCCAGCTCACCCCGGGACAGGGATACCTATGGCTACACCTTC
V gene: TRBV12-2; D gene: -; clone size: -; CDR3 length: 15; J gene: TRBJ2-7; CDR3 protein: CASRLVGGGGIEQYF; CDR3 DNA: TGTGCAAGTCGCTTAGTTGGCGGAGGGGGCATCGAGCAGTACTTC
V gene: TRBV7-9; D gene: -; clone size: -; CDR3 length: 15; J gene: TRBJ1-3; CDR3 protein: CASSPSRNPGNTIYF; CDR3 DNA: TGTGCCAGCAGCCCATCACGGAACCCTGGAAACACCATATATTTT
V gene: TRBV29-1; D gene: -; clone size: -; CDR3 length: 14; J gene: TRBJ1-1; CDR3 protein: CSVEEGSANTEAFF; CDR3 DNA: TGCAGCGTTGAAGAGGGGAGCGCGAACACTGAAGCTTTCTTT
V gene: TRBV27; D gene: -; clone size: -; CDR3 length: 15; J gene: TRBJ1-6; CDR3 protein: CASSLAGSVNSPLHF; CDR3 DNA: TGTGCCAGCAGTTTAGCGGGGAGTGTGAATTCACCCCTCCACTTT
V gene: TRBV19; D gene: -; clone size: -; CDR3 length: 13; J gene: TRBJ1-4; CDR3 protein: CASSRGLAEKLFF; CDR3 DNA: TGTGCCAGTAGTAGAGGGTTGGCTGAAAAACTGTTTTTT
V gene: TRBV10-3; D gene: -; clone size: -; CDR3 length: 14; J gene: TRBJ1-2; CDR3 protein: CAISDPGPNYGYTF; CDR3 DNA: TGTGCCATCAGTGATCCCGGACCTAACTATGGCTACACCTTC
V gene: TRBV25-1; D gene: -; clone size: -; CDR3 length: 12; J gene: TRBJ1-2; CDR3 protein: CASSEFTGSYTF; CDR3 DNA: TGTGCCAGCAGTGAATTCACAGGCAGCTACACCTTC